The 23 T cell receptor beta chains in this list originate from one sample, sequenced in a study of early T cells in non-severe SARS-CoV-2 infection. TCRdb used MiXCR to reprocess the 5' RACE reads, holding one entry per CDR3 protein. The sample consists of tens of thousands of distinct CDR3 sequences, around 13% of them appearing once. The sequenced sample consisted of whole blood. These receptors all stem from an adult who was a healthcare worker with PCR-confirmed SARS-CoV-2 infection or an uninfected control (not recorded which).

The chain has TRBV15 and TRBJ2-3, with TRBD1 identical over 9 bases. V shed 1 base and J 3 bases; nucleotides not matched to a gene: 2. CDR1 and CDR2 (germline): LNHNV, YYDKDF (reference sequence). CDR3 size: 15 residues. Here the CDR3 DNA reads TGTGCCACCAGCAGAGGGGACAGGGAGACAGATACGCAGTATTTT. It specifies CATSRGDRETDTQYF.

The genes are TRBV29-1 and TRBJ2-5, with 7 bases that match TRBD1. Losses at the gene ends were 5 bases for V and 4 bases for J; bases not matched to a gene: 10. CDR1 SQVTM and CDR2 ANQGSEA come from the germline V gene. This CDR3 region has 14 residues. The CDR3 region is CSVPGTVGRETQYF. CDR3 nucleotide sequence: TGCAGCGTTCCCGGGACAGTGGGAAGAGAGACCCAGTACTTC.

This clonotype was observed at least ten times. The chain joins TRBV7-9 to TRBJ1-1; D perhaps matches TRBD1 (6 bases). The CDR3 length is 12 residues. Germline V gives CDR1 SEHNR, CDR2 FQNEAQ (reference sequence). V was trimmed by 4 bases and J by 8 bases, leaving 11 bases between them. For the CDR3, the DNA is TGTGCCAGCAGCTCAACAGGGATCGAAGCTTTCTTT. Translating gives CASSSTGIEAFF.

V usage is TRBV12-3 or TRBV12-4 and J usage is TRBJ1-6; D gene ambiguous. V lost 6 bases, J lost 10 bases, and 10 bases lay in between. The CDR3 is 12 amino acids. CDR3 residues: CASRVRWSPLHF. The CDR3 DNA sequence: TGTGCCAGCAGAGTCAGGTGGTCACCCCTCCACTTT.

The sample holds a few counts of this clonotype. The chain recombines TRBV7-6 with TRBJ2-1; 9 bases match TRBD1. Germline CDR1 and CDR2: SGHVS and FNYEAQ. V lost 5 bases and J lost 6; bases outside the gene matches: 11. The CDR3 is made up of 16 amino acids. CDR3 sequence reads: CASSVYRDRATNEQFF. The CDR3 DNA reads TGTGCCAGCAGCGTATACCGGGACAGGGCTACCAATGAGCAGTTCTTC.

This chain connects TRBV6-5 to TRBJ2-7; D uncertain. V was cut by 0 bases and J by 7 bases, with 10 bases left in between. This CDR3 region has 13 residues. Germline lookup yields CDR1 MNHEY and CDR2 SVGAGI. CDR3 DNA sequence: TGTGCCAGCAGTTACTCGATTCCCGGGGAGCAGTACTTC. Its protein product is CASSYSIPGEQYF.

CDR3 DNA: TGTGCCAGCAGTTTAGCGGTTACAGATACGCAGTATTTT. Its translation: CASSLAVTDTQYF. The chain couples TRBV12-3 or TRBV12-4 to TRBJ2-3; D not resolved. Between the trimmed V and J ends, which lost 0 bases and 3 bases, there was a span of 4 bases. The CDR3 is made up of 13 amino acids.

This clonotype was seen many times. This chain uses TRBV4-1 with TRBJ2-7; no reliable D call. The CDR3 extends over 12 amino acids. Germline CDR1 and CDR2: MGHRA and YSYEKL. V lost 0 bases and J lost 3, with 3 bases in between. CDR3 nucleotide sequence: TGCGCCAGCAGCCAAGACTTCTACGAGCAGTACTTC. Amino acids: CASSQDFYEQYF.

This rearrangement joins TRBV6-6 to TRBJ2-1; D may be TRBD1 (7 bases). Germline-derived CDR1 and CDR2 are MNHNY and SVGAGI (reference sequence). V lost 7 bases, J lost 14 bases, and 18 bases lay in between. This CDR3 has 12 residues. CDR3: CASNQGAGQKFF. In DNA, the CDR3 is TGTGCCAGCAACCAAGGGGCGGGACAGAAGTTCTTC.

This clonotype was recorded a few times. This chain uses TRBV7-9 with TRBJ1-1, with D perhaps matching TRBD1 (5 bases). Germline loops: CDR1 SEHNR, CDR2 FQNEAQ (reference sequence). Trimming cost V 5 bases and J 1 base, with 11 bases left between them. This CDR3 has 14 amino acids. CDR3 protein: CASSVPGPNTEAFF. In DNA, the CDR3 is TGTGCCAGCAGCGTGCCGGGACCGAACACTGAAGCTTTCTTT.

This clonotype was detected many times. The chain uses TRBV9 and TRBJ1-1, with 11 nucleotides matching TRBD1. Germline V gene lookup returns CDR1 SGDLS and CDR2 YYNGEE. The CDR3 loop spans 18 amino acids. V trimming: 1 base; J trimming: 1 base; junction bases outside the gene matches: 9. The CDR3 DNA is TGTGCCAGCAGCGTATCGGGACAGGGGGACCCGACGAACACTGAAGCTTTCTTT. It codes for CASSVSGQGDPTNTEAFF.

The chain joins TRBV7-2 to TRBJ1-5; perhaps TRBD1 as D (5 bases). There are 15 residues in the CDR3. Germline CDR1 reads SGHTA; CDR2 reads FQGNSA. The ends were cut back, 5 bases at V and 2 bases at J, with 13 bases in the middle. The CDR3 DNA follows: TGTGCCAGCAGCCCGTTGGGGCTGGGCAATCAGCCCCAGCATTTT. It specifies CASSPLGLGNQPQHF. Full variable domain (missing parts from reference TRBV7-2 and TRBJ1-5): GAGVSQSPSNKVTEKGKDVELRCDPISGHTALYWYRQSLGQGLEFLIYFQGNSAPDKSGLPSDRFSAERTGGSVSTLTIQRTQQEDSAVYLCASSPLGLGNQPQHFGDGTRLSIL.

V gene TRBV2 combines with J gene TRBJ1-5; no definite D call. This CDR3 is built from 16 residues. Deletions cut 6 bases from V and 7 bases from J, with 22 bases between. Germline loops: CDR1 SNHLY, CDR2 FYNNEI. The CDR3 coding sequence is TGTGCCAGCAGCGACTACCTACTCGGAGTCGGGCAGCCCCAGCATTTT. Its translation: CASSDYLLGVGQPQHF.

The chain recombines TRBV20-1 with TRBJ1-6; no definite D call. Trimming took 2 bases from V and 9 from J, leaving 8 bases between them. Germline V gives CDR1 DFQATT, CDR2 SNEGSKA (reference sequence). The CDR3 contains 12 residues. The DNA for the CDR3 is TGCAGTGCTAGACAGGATGGTTCACCCCTCCACTTT. Protein product: CSARQDGSPLHF.

This clonotype was counted a few times. The CDR3 protein is CASNTGQPANYGYTF. The CDR3 DNA reads TGTGCCAGCAATACCGGACAGCCCGCTAACTATGGCTACACCTTC. This sequence joins TRBV6-5 and TRBJ1-2; D perhaps matches TRBD1 (6 bases). The CDR3 has 15 residues. The V gene lost 7 bases and the J gene lost 0 bases, with 15 bases spanning the gap. CDR1 and CDR2 (germline): MNHEY, SVGAGI.

In nucleotides, the CDR3 is TGTGCCAGCAGCGCAGGGCCGAGCAATCAGCCCCAGCATTTT. Encoded protein: CASSAGPSNQPQHF. V gene TRBV9 combines with J gene TRBJ1-5, with D possibly being TRBD1 (5 bases). Trimming pared 3 bases from V and 1 base from J, leaving 8 bases between. Looked up from germline, CDR1 is SGDLS and CDR2 is YYNGEE. The CDR3 contains 14 residues. The complete variable domain, with remaining parts taken from reference TRBV9 and TRBJ1-5, reads DSGVTQTPKHLITATGQRVTLRCSPRSGDLSVYWYQQSLDQGLQFLIQYYNGEERAKGNILERFSAQQFPDLHSELNLSSLELGDSALYFCASSAGPSNQPQHFGDGTRLSIL.

V and J are TRBV29-1 and TRBJ2-7; a possible D gene is TRBD2 (5 bases). Trimming removed 6 bases at V and 5 bases at J, with 14 bases between. Per the germline V gene, CDR1 is SQVTM and CDR2 is ANQGSEA. The CDR3 extends over 12 amino acids. The CDR3 reads CSVRDTTNEQYF. In DNA, the CDR3 is TGCAGCGTACGTGACACGACTAACGAGCAGTACTTC.

The rearrangement joins TRBV28 to TRBJ2-7, with 9 bases fitting TRBD1. The CDR3 consists of 13 residues. Losses at the gene ends were 7 bases for V and 3 bases for J; bases not matched to a gene: 4. Germline V gives CDR1 MDHEN, CDR2 SYDVKM. This CDR3 is CASNPGQGYEQYF. The CDR3 coding sequence is TGTGCCAGCAACCCGGGACAGGGCTACGAGCAGTACTTC.

This clonotype was seen many times. This sequence joins TRBV6-6 and TRBJ1-1, with TRBD1 as a possible D gene (6 bases). Trimming took off 4 bases at V and 1 base at J, with 19 bases between the two ends. From germline, CDR1 is MNHNY and CDR2 SVGAGI (reference sequence). The CDR3 consists of 17 residues. The CDR3, as DNA: TGTGCCAGCAGTTTAGCAGGGGCGCCGAAAAAGAACACTGAAGCTTTCTTT. It translates to CASSLAGAPKKNTEAFF.

This chain uses TRBV3-1 with TRBJ2-3; D is uncertain. This CDR3 region has 15 residues. V was pared by 4 bases and J by 2 bases, with 13 bases between. CDR1 LGHDT and CDR2 YNNKEL come from the germline V gene (reference sequence). CDR3: CASSRSTWVTDTQYF. The CDR3 DNA reads TGTGCCAGCAGCCGCTCCACGTGGGTCACAGATACGCAGTATTTT.

The chain links TRBV20-1 to TRBJ2-7; D ambiguous. Deletions cut 3 bases from V and 2 bases from J, with 11 bases between. The CDR3 sequence is 13 residues long. Germline V gene data show CDR1 as DFQATT and CDR2 as SNEGSKA (reference sequence). The CDR3 sequence: CSASDDLAYEQYF. The DNA for the CDR3 is TGCAGTGCTAGCGATGACCTAGCCTACGAGCAGTACTTC.

There are many counts of this clonotype. The rearrangement links TRBV18 to TRBJ2-1, with unresolved D. Trimming left V 3 bases short and J 5 bases short, with 2 bases between. Germline CDR1 reads KGHSH; CDR2 reads LQKENI. The CDR3 is 11 residues long. CDR3 sequence reads: CASSPHNEQFF. The CDR3 DNA reads TGTGCCAGCTCACCTCACAATGAGCAGTTCTTC.

In this sample, this clonotype turned up many times. The chain couples TRBV5-4 to TRBJ1-4; D call uncertain. The CDR3 loop spans 12 amino acids. The V gene lost 4 bases and the J gene lost 4 bases, with 5 bases spanning the gap. The germline V gene encodes CDR1 SGHNT and CDR2 YYREEE (reference sequence). The DNA of the CDR3 is TGTGCCAGCAGCGTATATAATGAAAAACTGTTTTTT. This gives the protein CASSVYNEKLFF.